This TCR beta chain was observed in a study of blood T cell repertoires in COVID-19. Study details: Researchers got acute and convalescent COVID-19 samples from the United States, Italy and Spain.

Trimming at V came to 3 bases and at J to 4 bases, leaving 4 bases not matched to a gene. CDR3 size: 14 residues. Per germline, CDR1 LNHDA and CDR2 SQIVND (reference sequence). As handled by the study authors: Scientists estimated how many nucleated cells there were by amplifying reference gene primers. Sequenced by immunoSEQ multiplex PCR; TCRdb stores in-frame clones only, minus some. For V, J and clone size, that table is used; D and trimming come from the DNA. The table lists more than 65,000 clones, roughly 85% of them singletons. The sequence was collected from a man aged 60 to 69 with acute or convalescent COVID-19. The chain combines TRBV19 with TRBJ1-2, with 8 bases identical to TRBD1. The sequencing input was peripheral blood. The CDR3: CASSISTGAYGYTF. The CDR3 nucleotides read TGTGCCAGTAGTATCTCGACAGGGGCCTATGGCTACACCTTC.